The 27 T cell receptor beta chains given below trace back to one sample, sequenced in a study of regulatory T cells in long-lasting Graves disease listed by TCRdb under 2021. The sample's time point, from its label and the paper: newly diagnosed GD, antithyroid drugs for less than 3 months. For both TCR sequencing and RNA sequencing, RNA was extracted from PBMCs in TRIzol. The library was made by multiplex PCR. The data were produced on an Illumina HiSeq 4000. CDR3 regions were amplified by Arm-PCR with iRepertoire HTBI primers to construct TCR beta libraries. The public sequencing data were trimmed at Q25 with fastp and processed into clonotypes with MiXCR by TCRdb, which kept only in-frame beta chains. CDR3 protein duplicates are merged, each entry listing the most common genes and DNA. Here the sample has a few hundred thousand distinct CDR3 sequences; about 13% occur a single time. Jointly, the top ten make up about 9.1% of the sample.

This sample also appeared in a second study, on T cells in Graves' hyperthyroidism and ophthalmopathy.

Material: peripheral blood mononuclear cells (PBMCs), obtained at new diagnosis, from a patient treated with antithyroid drugs. Receptor source: a man aged 25-40 years with Graves disease. Donor details come from another sample of the same person, matched by shared clones.

This clonotype was seen more than once but under ten times. As DNA, the CDR3 is TGTGCCAGCAGCTTAGAGGGACTAGCGGGACGTAAGCAGTTCTTC. It encodes CASSLEGLAGRKQFF. The chain joins TRBV7-2 to TRBJ2-1; TRBD2 aligns across 13 bases. The CDR3 is 15 residues long. The V and J ends lost 1 base and 11 bases, in that order; junction bases with no gene match: 5. The germline CDR1 and CDR2 sequences are SGHTA and FQGNSA.

This clonotype occurred many times. The gene calls are TRBV7-9 and TRBJ2-1; perhaps TRBD2 as D (6 bases). Looked up from germline, CDR1 is SEHNR and CDR2 is FQNEAQ (reference sequence). Trimming pared 4 bases from V and 8 bases from J, leaving 15 bases between. The CDR3 runs 14 residues. Written as DNA, the CDR3 is TGTGCCAGCAGCTACCGGGACTCTCCCGATGAGCAGTTCTTC. Amino acid sequence: CASSYRDSPDEQFF.

As to this clonotype: With a much larger clone just one base away, this may be a read error. The chain is built from TRBV14 and TRBJ2-5; 10 bases are a match to TRBD2. Germline loops: CDR1 SGHDN, CDR2 FVKESK. The CDR3 loop spans 15 amino acids. CDR3 protein: CASSQVASGGETQHF. CDR3 sequence (DNA): TGTGCCAGCAGCCAAGTTGCTAGCGGGGGAGAGACCCAGCACTTC.

V gene TRBV5-4 combines with J gene TRBJ2-5; TRBD2 is a possible D gene (6 bases). The germline V gene has CDR1 SGHNT and CDR2 YYREEE (reference sequence). V gave up 0 bases and J gave up 2 bases, with 11 bases separating them. This CDR3 has 15 amino acids. Here the CDR3 DNA reads TGTGCCAGCAGCTTGGATGCGGGGAAGCAAGAGACCCAGTACTTC. Translating it yields CASSLDAGKQETQYF.

This clonotype showed up many times. This chain links TRBV25-1 with TRBJ1-1, with TRBD1 as a possible D gene (6 bases). V dropped 4 bases and J dropped 7 bases, with 22 bases sitting between them. The CDR3 totals 16 residues. CDR1 MGHDK and CDR2 SYGVNS come from the germline V gene. CDR3 in DNA: TGTGCCAGCAGTGTGGCAGGGGCCGCTCGGTGGAGTGAAGCTTTCTTT. Translating gives CASSVAGAARWSEAFF.

This rearrangement joins TRBV4-1 to TRBJ2-1; 10 nucleotides align to TRBD1. The CDR3 consists of 16 residues. Trimming removed 4 bases from V and 10 bases from J; junction bases left unmatched: 13. Germline values: CDR1 MGHRA, CDR2 YSYEKL. CDR3 region: CASSPPGGTGAPEQFF. The DNA of the CDR3 is TGCGCCAGCAGCCCTCCGGGTGGGACAGGGGCCCCCGAGCAGTTCTTC.

This clonotype has a count of ten or more. This rearrangement joins TRBV10-1 to TRBJ2-7; D remains unclear. The length of the CDR3 is 14 residues. Between the trimmed V and J ends, which lost 3 bases and 7 bases, there was a span of 16 bases. Germline V gene data show CDR1 as WNHNN and CDR2 as SYGVQD (reference sequence). CDR3 in amino acids: CASSEQTIVCEQYF. CDR3 DNA: TGCGCCAGCAGTGAACAGACCATCGTTTGTGAGCAGTACTTC.

This clonotype was found a few times. V and J are TRBV7-9 and TRBJ2-5; 10 bases are shared with TRBD2. The CDR3 runs to 16 residues. After removal of 5 bases from V and 2 bases from J, the junction contained 8 bases not matched to a gene. Germline loops: CDR1 SEHNR, CDR2 FQNEAQ (reference sequence). This CDR3 reads CASSTALAGPQETQYF. In DNA form, the CDR3 reads TGTGCCAGCAGCACAGCACTAGCGGGACCTCAAGAGACCCAGTACTTC.

The chain uses TRBV27 and TRBJ1-2; TRBD1 matches at 9 bases. V shed 4 bases and J 4 bases; nucleotides not matched to a gene: 7. Germline-derived CDR1 and CDR2 are MNHEY and SMNVEV (reference sequence). The CDR3 spans 15 residues. In nucleotides, the CDR3 is TGTGCCAGCAGTTCCCAGGAGACAGGGGGCTATGGCTACACCTTC. This gives the protein CASSSQETGGYGYTF.

This rearrangement joins TRBV7-9 to TRBJ1-3; unclear D gene. The CDR3 is 13 amino acids. The V gene lost 10 bases and the J gene lost 2 bases, with 12 bases spanning the gap. Germline CDR1 reads SEHNR; CDR2 reads FQNEAQ (reference sequence). The CDR3 loop is CANQALTGNTIYF. The CDR3 DNA reads as TGTGCCAATCAGGCACTGACTGGAAACACCATATATTTT.

This clonotype has a count of ten or more. The V call is TRBV20-1, the J call TRBJ2-7; 10 bases match TRBD2. The CDR3 covers 14 residues. The V and J ends lost 4 bases and 5 bases, in that order; junction bases with no gene match: 8. Per the germline V gene, CDR1 is DFQATT and CDR2 is SNEGSKA (reference sequence). The CDR3 loop reads CSAISGRPAHEQYF. CDR3 in DNA: TGCAGTGCTATTAGCGGGAGGCCGGCCCACGAGCAGTACTTC.

V and J are TRBV11-2 and TRBJ2-1, with a weak D call TRBD1 (6 bases). The V and J ends lost 4 bases and 10 bases respectively, with 17 bases between them. This CDR3 spans 14 amino acids. Germline assignment: CDR1 SGHAT and CDR2 FQNNGV. The CDR3 DNA is TGTGCCAGCAGCTCCGACGACACAGGGATGGAGCAGTTCTTC. Translation: CASSSDDTGMEQFF. The variable domain in full, with the rest retrieved from reference TRBV11-2 and TRBJ2-1, is EAGVAQSPRYKIIEKRQSVAFWCNPISGHATLYWYQQILGQGPKLLIQFQNNGVVDDSQLPKDRFSAERLKGVDSTLKIQPAKLEDSAVYLCASSSDDTGMEQFFGPGTRLTVL.

This clonotype was detected ten times or more. The V gene is TRBV3-1, the J gene TRBJ2-1; D is ambiguous. The CDR3 is 13 amino acids. V lost 5 bases to trimming and J lost 5 bases, with 10 bases between them. CDR1 is LGHDT and CDR2 is YNNKEL in the germline V gene (reference sequence). The CDR3 spells CASSYQSDNEQFF. The DNA for the CDR3 is TGTGCCAGCAGCTATCAATCGGACAATGAGCAGTTCTTC.

This clonotype was observed at least ten times. The chain combines TRBV6-1 with TRBJ2-4, with D perhaps matching TRBD2 (5 bases). The CDR3 contains 16 residues. The ends were cut back, 3 bases at V and 5 bases at J, with 17 bases in the middle. Germline V gene data show CDR1 as MNHNS and CDR2 as SASEGT. The CDR3 DNA sequence: TGTGCCAGCAGTGATGGTGGACTGAGGGTCCAAAACATTCAGTACTTC. This encodes CASSDGGLRVQNIQYF.

At least ten counts were recorded for this clonotype. V and J are TRBV29-1 and TRBJ1-3; D is undetermined. The CDR3 totals 14 residues. The germline V and J ends were trimmed by 0 bases and 4 bases, with 10 bases remaining between them. Germline V gene sequence: CDR1 SQVTM, CDR2 ANQGSEA. CDR3 nucleotide sequence: TGCAGCGTTGAAGATCATATGCGGGGAAACACCATATATTTT. Translation gives CSVEDHMRGNTIYF.

The gene calls are TRBV7-2 and TRBJ1-3; D is unclear. Trimming left V 6 bases short and J 5 bases short, with 14 bases between. This CDR3 comprises 14 residues. Germline V gene data show CDR1 as SGHTA and CDR2 as FQGNSA. The CDR3 protein is CASSSDSGRNTIYF. DNA for the CDR3: TGTGCCAGCAGTTCAGACTCGGGGAGAAACACCATATATTTT.

This chain connects TRBV20-1 to TRBJ2-6; no reliable D call. The CDR3 contains 14 residues. V was pared by 0 bases and J by 4 bases, with 7 bases between. Looked up from germline, CDR1 is DFQATT and CDR2 is SNEGSKA (reference sequence). CDR3 DNA sequence: TGCAGTGCTAGAGACACCGGAGGGGCCAACGTCCTGACTTTC. Translating it yields CSARDTGGANVLTF.

This clonotype was seen many times. This chain links TRBV5-1 with TRBJ2-1; 10 bases are a match to TRBD2. The CDR3 runs 17 residues. V lost 4 bases to trimming and J lost 7 bases; unmatched junction nucleotides: 14. Germline V gene data show CDR1 as SGHRS and CDR2 as YFSETQ. The CDR3 DNA reads TGCGCCAGCAGCGGGACCCCGGGACTAGCGATGAGTAATGAGCAGTTCTTC. Translating it yields CASSGTPGLAMSNEQFF.

The chain employs TRBV20-1 and TRBJ1-1; no reliable D call. Trimming left V 2 bases short and J 7 bases short, with 8 bases between. The CDR3 sequence is 11 residues long. Germline CDR1 is DFQATT and CDR2 is SNEGSKA (reference sequence). The CDR3: CSARSCDEAFF. The CDR3 DNA reads as TGCAGTGCTAGATCCTGCGATGAAGCTTTCTTT.

There are many counts of this clonotype. The chain uses TRBV24-1 and TRBJ2-7, with D perhaps TRBD1 (7 bases). Per the germline V gene, CDR1 is KGHDR and CDR2 is SFDVKD. The CDR3 spans 14 residues. With 3 bases removed from V and 2 bases from J, the gap between germline ends came to 10 bases. The CDR3 bases are TGTGCCACCAGTGATGCGGGACAGACCTACGAGCAGTACTTC. Translated: CATSDAGQTYEQYF.

This chain links TRBV20-1 with TRBJ2-2; a weak D match, TRBD1 (6 bases). The germline V and J ends were trimmed by 1 base and 4 bases, with 16 bases remaining between them. Per germline, CDR1 DFQATT and CDR2 SNEGSKA (reference sequence). The CDR3 is 16 amino acids. The CDR3 sequence: CSARGDKARVTGELFF. Written as DNA, the CDR3 is TGCAGTGCTAGAGGGGACAAGGCCAGGGTCACCGGGGAGCTGTTTTTT.

This clonotype was observed many times. This chain uses TRBV11-2 with TRBJ2-7, with a tentative D call TRBD1 (5 bases). Germline V gene sequence: CDR1 SGHAT, CDR2 FQNNGV. This CDR3 has 15 residues. V shed 0 bases and J shed 4 bases, with 13 bases lying between them. This chain's CDR3 is CASSLEGGRVYEQYF. The CDR3 bases are TGTGCCAGCAGCTTAGAAGGTGGCAGGGTGTACGAGCAGTACTTC.

The chain employs TRBV20-1 and TRBJ2-3; 11 bases match TRBD2. The CDR3 consists of 16 residues. Germline V gene sequence: CDR1 DFQATT, CDR2 SNEGSKA (reference sequence). The junction had 5 bases not matched to a gene; V was cut back by 3 bases and J by 0 bases. The CDR3 nucleotides are TGCAGTGCTAGGAGCCCTAGCGGGGGGAGCACAGATACGCAGTATTTT. This codes for CSARSPSGGSTDTQYF.

This clonotype was counted ten times or more. The chain links TRBV20-1 to TRBJ2-2; D is ambiguous. Germline values: CDR1 DFQATT, CDR2 SNEGSKA (reference sequence). CDR3 length: 16 amino acids. V shed 2 bases and J shed 1 base, with 14 bases lying between them. CDR3 loop: CSARNVAVGNTGELFF. The CDR3 nucleotides read TGCAGTGCTAGAAATGTGGCGGTGGGGAACACCGGGGAGCTGTTTTTT.

The rearrangement links TRBV10-3 to TRBJ2-7; D unresolved. The CDR3 covers 13 residues. V lost 5 bases and J lost 2, with 10 bases in between. CDR1 and CDR2 from the germline V gene are ENHRY and SYGVKD. The CDR3 coding sequence is TGTGCCATCAGTTTACCAGGTCCCTACGAGCAGTACTTC. Residues: CAISLPGPYEQYF.

This clonotype has a count of ten or more. The chain carries TRBV13 and TRBJ2-7, with TRBD1 matching over 8 bases. The V gene's germline CDR1 is PRHDT and CDR2 FYEKMQ (reference sequence). Trimming at V came to 5 bases and at J to 9 bases, leaving 9 bases not matched to a gene. The CDR3 contains 13 residues. The CDR3 sequence: CASSPPRGQAQYF. The DNA for the CDR3 is TGTGCCAGCAGCCCCCCCAGGGGGCAGGCGCAGTACTTC.

Regarding this clonotype: A much bigger clone sits one base away, suggesting this may be a read error. The gene calls are TRBV7-2 and TRBJ2-5; 10 bases are shared with TRBD2. CDR1 is SGHTA and CDR2 is FQGNSA in the germline V gene. The CDR3 totals 15 residues. CDR3 DNA sequence: TGTGCCAGCAGCCCTTCAGCGGGAGGGCTAGAGACCCGGTACTTC. Amino acids: CASSPSAGGLETRYF.